The rows below give T cell receptor beta chains drawn from one sample of a study of T cell repertoires in cytomegalovirus infection. One entry per CDR3 protein results from TCRdb running MiXCR on the reads. The sample lists fewer than 1,000,000 distinct CDR3 sequences, roughly 30% occurring once. These receptors have no identified antigens. This material consisted of cultured CD8+ T cells from PBMCs, taken from culture after CMV antigen stimulation. The receptor set was obtained from a human donor in good health (CMV status not recorded). Some clones in this sample may be carry-over from other donors' samples. CDR3s include the opening cysteine and the closing phenylalanine or tryptophan. Fields, in order: CDR3 protein, CDR3 DNA, J gene, V gene, D gene, clone size. D genes are given only for firm matches. Clone size is given for some rows only: seen once, a few or many times, or a class if the clone is expanded.

cdr3_aa: CASSHSGQGSLDTQYF
cdr3_nt: TGTGCCAGCAGCCACTCGGGACAGGGGTCGTTGGATACGCAGTATTTT
j_call: TRBJ2-3
v_call: TRBV7-6
d_call: TRBD1
clone_size: -

cdr3_aa: CASRSQGGRANEQFF
cdr3_nt: TGTGCCAGCAGGTCCCAGGGGGGCAGGGCGAATGAGCAGTTCTTC
j_call: TRBJ2-1
v_call: TRBV7-6
d_call: -
clone_size: few

cdr3_aa: CASSFVRVDEQYF
cdr3_nt: TGTGCCAGCAGTTTCGTCAGGGTTGACGAGCAGTACTTC
j_call: TRBJ2-7
v_call: TRBV12-3/TRBV12-4
d_call: -
clone_size: -

cdr3_aa: CASSFRGARTGELFF
cdr3_nt: TGTGCCAGCAGCTTCAGGGGGGCAAGGACCGGGGAGCTGTTTTTT
j_call: TRBJ2-2
v_call: TRBV7-2
d_call: -
clone_size: few

cdr3_aa: CSAPTPRDRENYGYTF
cdr3_nt: TGCAGTGCCCCAACCCCCCGGGACAGGGAGAACTATGGCTACACCTTC
j_call: TRBJ1-2
v_call: TRBV20-1
d_call: TRBD1
clone_size: -

cdr3_aa: CASSPLRTISNQPQHF
cdr3_nt: TGTGCCAGCAGTCCACTCCGGACAATTTCAAATCAGCCCCAGCATTTT
j_call: TRBJ1-5
v_call: TRBV6-2/TRBV6-3
d_call: -
clone_size: few

cdr3_aa: CASSAHLTDTQYF
cdr3_nt: TGTGCCAGCAGTGCCCATCTTACAGATACGCAGTATTTT
j_call: TRBJ2-3
v_call: TRBV12-3/TRBV12-4
d_call: -
clone_size: once

cdr3_aa: CASSDAGIDPYGYTF
cdr3_nt: TGTGCTAGCAGTGACGCAGGGATCGATCCTTATGGCTACACCTTC
j_call: TRBJ1-2
v_call: TRBV2
d_call: -
clone_size: -

cdr3_aa: CASSYGLAGVAYNEQFF
cdr3_nt: TGTGCCAGCAGTTACGGTCTAGCGGGGGTAGCCTACAATGAGCAGTTCTTC
j_call: TRBJ2-1
v_call: TRBV6-5
d_call: TRBD2
clone_size: -

cdr3_aa: CSASRLAGYNEQFF
cdr3_nt: TGCAGTGCGAGTCGGCTAGCGGGGTACAATGAGCAGTTCTTC
j_call: TRBJ2-1
v_call: TRBV20-1
d_call: TRBD2
clone_size: -

cdr3_aa: CASSYSIPGVEAFF
cdr3_nt: TGTGCCAGCAGTTACTCGATACCCGGGGTGGAAGCTTTCTTT
j_call: TRBJ1-1
v_call: TRBV6-5
d_call: -
clone_size: few

cdr3_aa: CSVDGGPEAFF
cdr3_nt: TGCAGCGTTGACGGGGGGCCGGAAGCTTTCTTT
j_call: TRBJ1-1
v_call: TRBV29-1
d_call: -
clone_size: once

cdr3_aa: CASSESDPNYGYTF
cdr3_nt: TGTGCCAGCAGTGAATCCGATCCGAACTATGGCTACACCTTC
j_call: TRBJ1-2
v_call: TRBV25-1
d_call: -
clone_size: -

cdr3_aa: CASSWTGLGELFF
cdr3_nt: TGTGCCAGCAGCTGGACAGGGTTAGGGGAGCTGTTTTTT
j_call: TRBJ2-2
v_call: TRBV7-6
d_call: TRBD1
clone_size: -

cdr3_aa: CASSLLWQGDTGELFF
cdr3_nt: TGTGCCAGCAGTTTATTGTGGCAGGGAGACACCGGGGAGCTGTTTTTT
j_call: TRBJ2-2
v_call: TRBV27
d_call: -
clone_size: few

cdr3_aa: CASSLGGGLGSYNEQFF
cdr3_nt: TGTGCCAGCAGCCTCGGCGGGGGCCTGGGATCCTACAATGAGCAGTTCTTC
j_call: TRBJ2-1
v_call: TRBV7-2
d_call: -
clone_size: many

cdr3_aa: CASSMSANTEAFF
cdr3_nt: TGTGCCAGTAGTATGAGTGCGAACACTGAAGCTTTCTTT
j_call: TRBJ1-1
v_call: TRBV19
d_call: -
clone_size: -

cdr3_aa: CASLRDQPQHF
cdr3_nt: TGTGCCAGCCTCAGAGATCAGCCCCAGCATTTT
j_call: TRBJ1-5
v_call: TRBV28
d_call: -
clone_size: -

cdr3_aa: CASSYYETQYF
cdr3_nt: TGTGCCAGCAGTTACTATGAGACCCAGTACTTC
j_call: TRBJ2-5
v_call: TRBV6-2/TRBV6-3
d_call: -
clone_size: -

cdr3_aa: CASSSYMGTGRNEQFF
cdr3_nt: TGTGCCAGCAGTTCCTACATGGGGACAGGGAGAAATGAGCAGTTCTTC
j_call: TRBJ2-1
v_call: TRBV27
d_call: TRBD1
clone_size: -

cdr3_aa: CASSLRVYNSPLHF
cdr3_nt: TGTGCCAGCAGCTTAAGGGTCTATAATTCACCCCTCCACTTT
j_call: TRBJ1-6
v_call: TRBV7-6
d_call: -
clone_size: many

cdr3_aa: CASSWQGSYEQYF
cdr3_nt: TGTGCCAGCAGTTGGCAGGGTTCCTACGAGCAGTACTTC
j_call: TRBJ2-7
v_call: TRBV27
d_call: -
clone_size: few

cdr3_aa: CAISESGLTDTGELFF
cdr3_nt: TGTGCCATCAGTGAGTCCGGGTTGACGGACACCGGGGAGCTGTTTTTT
j_call: TRBJ2-2
v_call: TRBV10-3
d_call: -
clone_size: -

cdr3_aa: CASSMEGYTEAFF
cdr3_nt: TGTGCCAGTAGTATGGAAGGATACACTGAAGCTTTCTTT
j_call: TRBJ1-1
v_call: TRBV19
d_call: -
clone_size: -

cdr3_aa: CANSASGAYDGYTF
cdr3_nt: TGTGCCAACTCAGCATCGGGGGCGTACGATGGCTACACCTTC
j_call: TRBJ1-2
v_call: TRBV18
d_call: -
clone_size: -

cdr3_aa: CASIGSAGLYGYTF
cdr3_nt: TGTGCCAGCATCGGAAGCGCAGGGTTATATGGCTACACCTTC
j_call: TRBJ1-2
v_call: TRBV2
d_call: -
clone_size: -

cdr3_aa: CASSIVFEGIENTEAFF
cdr3_nt: TGTGCCAGTAGTATAGTGTTTGAGGGAATCGAGAACACTGAAGCTTTCTTT
j_call: TRBJ1-1
v_call: TRBV19
d_call: -
clone_size: -

cdr3_aa: CASSAGLQETQYF
cdr3_nt: TGTGCCAGCAGCGCTGGGCTTCAAGAGACCCAGTACTTC
j_call: TRBJ2-5
v_call: TRBV7-9
d_call: -
clone_size: -

cdr3_aa: CASSWGDAGNTEAFF
cdr3_nt: TGTGCCAGCAGTTGGGGGGACGCGGGCAACACTGAAGCTTTCTTT
j_call: TRBJ1-1
v_call: TRBV27
d_call: -
clone_size: -

cdr3_aa: CAAQSPQNYGYTF
cdr3_nt: TGTGCGGCTCAGTCCCCCCAGAACTATGGCTACACCTTC
j_call: TRBJ1-2
v_call: TRBV10-3
d_call: -
clone_size: few

cdr3_aa: CASSPPLF
cdr3_nt: TGTGCCAGCAGCCCACCGCTTTTT
j_call: TRBJ2-2
v_call: TRBV7-6
d_call: -
clone_size: -

cdr3_aa: CSVVRQEPGGEKLFF
cdr3_nt: TGCAGCGTTGTGAGGCAGGAACCCGGGGGTGAAAAACTGTTTTTT
j_call: TRBJ1-4
v_call: TRBV29-1
d_call: -
clone_size: -

cdr3_aa: CASSIQGFGYNSPLHF
cdr3_nt: TGTGCCAGCAGTATACAGGGTTTTGGCTATAATTCACCCCTCCACTTT
j_call: TRBJ1-6
v_call: TRBV6-2/TRBV6-3
d_call: -
clone_size: few

cdr3_aa: CASSSYLGGHHMNTEAFF
cdr3_nt: TGTGCCAGCAGCTCGTATCTGGGGGGACACCACATGAACACTGAAGCTTTCTTT
j_call: TRBJ1-1
v_call: TRBV7-8
d_call: -
clone_size: many

cdr3_aa: CASSYTDYEQYF
cdr3_nt: TGTGCCAGCAGTTATACGGATTACGAGCAGTACTTC
j_call: TRBJ2-7
v_call: TRBV6-2/TRBV6-3
d_call: -
clone_size: -

cdr3_aa: CASSQKGGGNTIYF
cdr3_nt: TGTGCCAGCAGCCAAAAGGGGGGTGGAAACACCATATATTTT
j_call: TRBJ1-3
v_call: TRBV7-9
d_call: -
clone_size: few

cdr3_aa: CASSPRVATTNEQFF
cdr3_nt: TGTGCCAGCAGCCCACGGGTCGCCACCACCAATGAGCAGTTCTTC
j_call: TRBJ2-1
v_call: TRBV7-9
d_call: -
clone_size: few

cdr3_aa: CASSLYPLAGGMGNEQFF
cdr3_nt: TGTGCCAGCAGTTTATACCCCCTAGCGGGGGGGATGGGGAATGAGCAGTTCTTC
j_call: TRBJ2-1
v_call: TRBV27
d_call: TRBD2
clone_size: few

cdr3_aa: CATSSLYNTGELFF
cdr3_nt: TGTGCCACCAGTAGTCTTTACAACACCGGGGAGCTGTTTTTT
j_call: TRBJ2-2
v_call: TRBV24-1
d_call: -
clone_size: -

cdr3_aa: CVSSAIWDNLNYGYTF
cdr3_nt: TGTGTCAGCTCAGCGATTTGGGACAACCTTAACTATGGCTACACCTTC
j_call: TRBJ1-2
v_call: TRBV6-1
d_call: -
clone_size: -

cdr3_aa: CASTPSQGTTGELFF
cdr3_nt: TGTGCCAGCACCCCTAGTCAGGGGACCACCGGGGAGCTGTTTTTT
j_call: TRBJ2-2
v_call: TRBV5-4
d_call: -
clone_size: once

cdr3_aa: CASSPQGFSYEQYF
cdr3_nt: TGTGCCAGCAGCCCACAGGGGTTCTCCTACGAGCAGTACTTC
j_call: TRBJ2-7
v_call: TRBV6-5
d_call: TRBD1
clone_size: -

cdr3_aa: CASSPGRRSSYNSPLHF
cdr3_nt: TGTGCCAGCAGCCCGGGACGTAGGAGCTCCTATAATTCACCCCTCCACTTT
j_call: TRBJ1-6
v_call: TRBV11-2
d_call: -
clone_size: few